This is a list of T cell receptor beta chains from one sample in a study of blood T cell repertoires in COVID-19. Sequencing used immunoSEQ multiplex PCR; TCRdb keeps in-frame clones, though not all of them. The sample lists roughly 32,000 clones; 70% to 80% were seen once. The sample was peripheral blood. These receptors were taken from a human donor in a cohort sampled during active COVID-19. Both conserved end residues are part of each CDR3. The D gene is left open where the match is weak. Size is stated for part of the rows, as once, few or many counts, or as a class when the clone is expanded.

TRBV27	TRBD1	TRBJ2-7	-	CASTPDRGYEQYF	TGTGCCAGCACCCCGGACAGGGGCTACGAGCAGTACTTC
TRBV2	TRBD1	TRBJ2-7	-	CASRAPTGVSRYEQYF	TGTGCCAGCAGGGCGCCTACAGGGGTGTCCCGTTACGAGCAGTACTTC
TRBV9	TRBD2	TRBJ2-3	-	CASSVAGGIFDTQYF	TGTGCCAGCAGCGTAGCGGGGGGGATTTTTGATACGCAGTATTTT
TRBV5-1	-	TRBJ1-1	once	CASRAERFLNTEAFF	TGCGCCAGCAGGGCGGAGAGGTTTCTGAACACTGAAGCTTTCTTT
TRBV18	-	TRBJ2-5	-	CASSHPLDRNRGKETQYF	TGTGCCAGCTCACACCCCCTGGACAGAAATCGGGGTAAAGAGACCCAGTACTTC
TRBV19	TRBD2	TRBJ2-5	-	CASSTGLAGAQETQYF	TGTGCCAGTAGTACAGGCCTAGCGGGGGCTCAAGAGACCCAGTACTTC
TRBV10-1	-	TRBJ1-5	-	CASRSQSGDNQPQHF	TGCGCCAGCAGGTCGCAATCCGGGGATAATCAGCCCCAGCATTTT
TRBV29-1	TRBD2	TRBJ2-7	-	CSVEDAKLAGGRYEQYF	TGCAGCGTTGAAGACGCTAAACTAGCGGGGGGTCGCTACGAGCAGTACTTC
TRBV28	-	TRBJ1-2	-	CASSFGQGDGYTF	TGTGCCAGCAGTTTCGGTCAGGGTGATGGCTACACCTTC
TRBV28	-	TRBJ1-2	once	CASSQTGWAYGYTF	TGTGCCAGCAGTCAGACAGGTTGGGCCTATGGCTACACCTTC
TRBV30	TRBD2	TRBJ2-5	-	CAWSRAGVQETQYF	TGTGCCTGGAGTCGAGCGGGGGTACAAGAGACCCAGTACTTC
TRBV11-2	-	TRBJ1-3	-	CASSLVGWGLTSGNTIYF	TGTGCCAGCAGCTTAGTGGGGTGGGGACTGACCTCTGGAAACACCATATATTTT
TRBV24-1	TRBD1	TRBJ1-5	-	CAAGGGQGSGNQPQHF	TGTGCCGCCGGTGGGGGACAGGGCTCAGGCAATCAGCCCCAGCATTTT
TRBV7-2	-	TRBJ2-7	-	CASSPLYEQYF	TGTGCCAGCAGCCCTCTCTACGAGCAGTACTTC
TRBV7-2	TRBD2	TRBJ2-1	-	CASSLVAGGEDEQFF	TGTGCCAGCAGCTTAGTTGCGGGGGGTGAGGATGAGCAGTTCTTC
TRBV2	TRBD1	TRBJ1-1	-	CASSEALGQGQRNTEAFF	TGTGCCAGCAGTGAAGCGCTAGGACAGGGGCAAAGGAACACTGAAGCTTTCTTT
TRBV6-4	-	TRBJ1-1	-	CASRTRQNTEAFF	TGTGCCAGCAGAACGAGACAGAACACTGAAGCTTTCTTT
TRBV9	-	TRBJ1-2	-	CASSVASPGVDYTF	TGTGCCAGCAGCGTAGCTAGCCCAGGGGTAGACTACACCTTC
TRBV5-4	-	TRBJ1-2	-	CASSLAQGKGGYTF	TGTGCCAGCAGCTTGGCTCAGGGTAAGGGCGGCTACACCTTC
TRBV28	-	TRBJ1-4	-	CASSLFRGGASELFF	TGTGCCAGCAGTTTATTTCGGGGGGGTGCATCAGAACTGTTTTTT
TRBV6-6	TRBD1	TRBJ2-7	-	CASRQGAYEQYF	TGTGCCAGCCGCCAGGGGGCCTACGAGCAGTACTTC
TRBV9	TRBD1	TRBJ1-2	-	CASSVVPGTGGAKGYTF	TGTGCCAGCAGCGTAGTCCCCGGGACAGGGGGCGCGAAAGGCTACACCTTC
TRBV5-1	-	TRBJ1-1	-	CASSLGMGGPHAEF	TGCGCCAGCAGCTTGGGAATGGGGGGGCCCCATGCCGAATTT
TRBV7-9	-	TRBJ2-7	-	CASSKDFYEQYF	TGTGCCAGCAGTAAGGACTTCTACGAGCAGTACTTC
TRBV5-1	-	TRBJ1-3	-	CASKTDLGNTIYF	TGCGCCAGCAAGACTGACCTTGGAAACACCATATATTTT
TRBV28	-	TRBJ2-7	few	CASKDSSYEQYF	TGTGCCAGCAAGGACAGTTCCTACGAGCAGTACTTC
TRBV11-2	TRBD2	TRBJ2-2	once	CASSLFGTSELGELFF	TGTGCCAGCAGCTTATTTGGGACTAGCGAACTCGGGGAGCTGTTTTTT
TRBV7-8	TRBD1	TRBJ1-6	-	CASSLKAGTGNSPLHF	TGTGCCAGCAGCTTAAAAGCTGGGACAGGGAATTCACCCCTCCACTTT
TRBV28	-	TRBJ2-7	-	CASSPTWAPVYEQYF	TGTGCCAGCAGCCCCACCTGGGCCCCCGTGTACGAGCAGTACTTC
TRBV9	TRBD1	TRBJ1-2	-	CASSVDVVDRGRRNGYTF	TGTGCCAGCAGCGTAGACGTCGTGGACAGGGGGCGAAGAAATGGCTACACCTTC
TRBV7-6	TRBD1	TRBJ2-5	once	CASSPRQGASQETQYF	TGTGCCAGCAGCCCCCGGCAGGGGGCGAGCCAAGAGACCCAGTACTTC
TRBV5-5	TRBD2	TRBJ2-7	few	CASSLYLPGGSSYEQYF	TGTGCCAGCAGCTTGTATCTGCCGGGGGGGAGCTCCTACGAGCAGTACTTC
TRBV4-2	TRBD1	TRBJ1-3	-	CASSQVGTGVGNTIYF	TGTGCCAGCAGCCAAGTCGGGACAGGGGTCGGAAACACCATATATTTT
TRBV28	-	TRBJ2-2	-	CAGTPTGNTGELFF	TGTGCCGGTACACCGACAGGAAACACCGGGGAGCTGTTTTTT
TRBV27	-	TRBJ1-1	-	CASSSNRNTEAFF	TGTGCCAGCAGTTCGAACAGGAACACTGAAGCTTTCTTT
TRBV6-5	TRBD1	TRBJ1-5	-	CASRDDRVYDQPQHF	TGTGCCAGCAGAGATGACAGGGTTTACGATCAGCCCCAGCATTTT
TRBV5-1	TRBD1	TRBJ1-1	-	CASFRTGGSTEAFF	TGCGCCAGCTTTCGGACAGGGGGGAGTACTGAAGCTTTCTTT
TRBV2	TRBD1	TRBJ2-3	-	CASRTGGTDTQYF	TGTGCCAGCAGGACAGGGGGCACAGATACGCAGTATTTT
TRBV6-5	-	TRBJ2-1	-	CASSYDWPGEQFF	TGTGCCAGCAGTTACGACTGGCCCGGTGAGCAGTTCTTC
TRBV6-2/TRBV6-3	TRBD2	TRBJ2-3	-	CASSHGTSGRRGTDTQYF	TGTGCCAGCAGTCACGGGACTAGCGGGAGGAGGGGCACAGATACGCAGTATTTT
TRBV27	TRBD1	TRBJ2-7	-	CASRKTGNHEQYF	TGTGCCAGCAGAAAGACAGGGAATCACGAGCAGTACTTC
TRBV7-8	-	TRBJ2-7	-	CASSLTYLYEQYF	TGTGCCAGCAGCTTAACCTATCTGTACGAGCAGTACTTC
TRBV4-1	TRBD1	TRBJ2-1	-	CASSHGDRADEQFF	TGCGCCAGCAGTCATGGGGACAGGGCAGATGAGCAGTTCTTC
TRBV5-6	TRBD2	TRBJ2-3	-	CASSRLAGNKNTQYF	TGTGCCAGCAGCCGACTAGCGGGAAATAAGAATACGCAGTATTTT
TRBV7-9	TRBD1	TRBJ2-7	-	CASSLPGTVSYEQYF	TGTGCCAGCAGCTTACCCGGGACAGTCTCCTACGAGCAGTACTTC
TRBV6-1	TRBD1	TRBJ1-2	-	CASSQGTESYGYTF	TGTGCCAGCAGTCAAGGGACAGAGTCCTATGGCTACACCTTC
TRBV12-3/TRBV12-4	-	TRBJ2-7	-	CASAVPPTYEQYF	TGTGCCAGCGCAGTGCCACCCACCTACGAGCAGTACTTC
TRBV24-1	-	TRBJ2-3	-	CATSDVGLSDTQYF	TGTGCCACCAGTGATGTGGGACTCTCAGATACGCAGTATTTT
TRBV29-1	TRBD2	TRBJ2-1	few	CSVEGTWGLPISSYNEQFF	TGCAGCGTTGAAGGAACTTGGGGACTACCAATCAGCTCCTACAATGAGCAGTTCTTC
TRBV6-2/TRBV6-3	TRBD1	TRBJ1-2	-	CASSYFGTGWTRYTF	TGTGCCAGCAGTTACTTTGGGACAGGGTGGACTCGCTACACCTTC
TRBV7-9	-	TRBJ2-1	-	CASSLEQLYNEQFF	TGTGCCAGCAGCTTAGAACAGCTTTACAATGAGCAGTTCTTC
TRBV19	-	TRBJ2-2	-	CASSMGATGELFF	TGTGCCAGTAGTATGGGGGCCACCGGGGAGCTGTTTTTT
TRBV16	-	TRBJ1-2	few	CASSQSRDYGYTF	TGTGCCAGCAGCCAATCCAGGGACTATGGCTACACCTTC
TRBV29-1	-	TRBJ2-3	-	CSVVAYTDTQYF	TGCAGCGTTGTAGCGTACACAGATACGCAGTATTTT
TRBV5-4	TRBD1	TRBJ2-5	-	CASSPGQGREETQYF	TGTGCCAGCAGCCCTGGACAGGGTAGGGAGGAGACCCAGTACTTC